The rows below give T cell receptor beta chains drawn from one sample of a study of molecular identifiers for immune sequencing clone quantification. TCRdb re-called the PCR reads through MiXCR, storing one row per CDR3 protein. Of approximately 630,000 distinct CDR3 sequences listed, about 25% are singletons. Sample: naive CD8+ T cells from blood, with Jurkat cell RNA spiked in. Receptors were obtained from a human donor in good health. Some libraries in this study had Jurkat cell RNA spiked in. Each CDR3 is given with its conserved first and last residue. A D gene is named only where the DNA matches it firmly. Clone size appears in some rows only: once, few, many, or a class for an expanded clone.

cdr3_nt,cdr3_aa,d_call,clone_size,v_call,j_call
TGTGCCAGCAGTTTCACAGGGGATACCTACGAGCAGTACTTC,CASSFTGDTYEQYF,TRBD1,many,TRBV27,TRBJ2-7
TGCAGCGTTGAAGCTAGGACAGGGGGCAATGAGCAGTTCTTC,CSVEARTGGNEQFF,TRBD1,many,TRBV29-1,TRBJ2-1
TGTGCCAGTAGTCCGATTGGCGGGGTTTTCTACAATGAGCAGTTCTTC,CASSPIGGVFYNEQFF,.,.,TRBV19,TRBJ2-1
TGTGCCAGCAGCTCCCAGGGGGTGGGGGTCGAGCAGTACTTC,CASSSQGVGVEQYF,TRBD1,.,TRBV11-1,TRBJ2-7
TGTGCCTGGATGACAGGGGGAGCTGAAGCTTTCTTT,CAWMTGGAEAFF,TRBD1,many,TRBV30,TRBJ1-1
TGTGCCAGCTCACCACCGGTCTTCCAAGAGACCCAGTACTTC,CASSPPVFQETQYF,.,many,TRBV18,TRBJ2-5
TGTGCCAGCAGTTACTCGAACGCGGAACAAGAGACCCAGTACTTC,CASSYSNAEQETQYF,.,many,TRBV6-5,TRBJ2-5
TGTGCCAGCAGCCCATGGGATTCAGGGGCCTACGAGCAGTACTTC,CASSPWDSGAYEQYF,.,few,TRBV11-2,TRBJ2-7
TGTGCCAGCAGCCAAACAGGGTTCCCCACAGATACGCAGTATTTT,CASSQTGFPTDTQYF,.,.,TRBV27,TRBJ2-3
TGTGCCAGCAACGAACAGGGGTCCTACTCCTACAATGAGCAGTTCTTC,CASNEQGSYSYNEQFF,TRBD1,few,TRBV11-2,TRBJ2-1
TGCAGTGCTAGATATGGTCAGCCCCAGCATTTT,CSARYGQPQHF,.,many,TRBV20-1,TRBJ1-5
TGTGCCAGCAGTTACCAAAGCGGGAGTCTAGGGAATGAGCAGTTCTTC,CASSYQSGSLGNEQFF,TRBD2,few,TRBV6-2/TRBV6-3,TRBJ2-1
TGCAGTGCTAGAGGATTCTACTCCTACGAGCAGTACTTC,CSARGFYSYEQYF,.,many,TRBV20-1,TRBJ2-7
TGTGCCAGCAGTTACTTAACAGGGACCACCGGGGAGCTGTTTTTT,CASSYLTGTTGELFF,.,few,TRBV6-2/TRBV6-3,TRBJ2-2
TGTGCCAGCAGCGCGACAGGGGACCATGAAGCTTTCTTT,CASSATGDHEAFF,TRBD1,many,TRBV9,TRBJ1-1
TGTGCCACCAGTGACCCCAAGGGGGGCAGTGACACCGGGGAGCTGTTTTTT,CATSDPKGGSDTGELFF,.,few,TRBV24-1,TRBJ2-2
TGCAGTGCTGAACAGACTCCGGGACGCACCATGGATACGCAGTATTTT,CSAEQTPGRTMDTQYF,.,many,TRBV20-1,TRBJ2-3
TGTGCCAGCAGTTTAACCTTAGCGGGGGAACCCTACAATGAGCAGTTCTTC,CASSLTLAGEPYNEQFF,TRBD2,.,TRBV27,TRBJ2-1
TGTGCCAGCAGCCAAGAGTCGGGGAGGGAAAGTGGCTACACCTTC,CASSQESGRESGYTF,.,.,TRBV14,TRBJ1-2
TGTGCCTGCAGCTTGAGCTGGAACGAGCAGTACTTC,CACSLSWNEQYF,.,.,TRBV7-2,TRBJ2-7
TGTGCCAGTAGTACCGGGACAGGGGTTTTCACCGGGGAGCTGTTTTTT,CASSTGTGVFTGELFF,TRBD1,.,TRBV19,TRBJ2-2
TGCGCCAGCAGCCAAGTTGGGGGGAGCACCAGGGCCGAGCAGTACTTC,CASSQVGGSTRAEQYF,.,.,TRBV4-1,TRBJ2-7
TGTGCCAGCAGCTCAGGGGCGGGGACCGGGGAGCTGTTTTTT,CASSSGAGTGELFF,.,many,TRBV6-5,TRBJ2-2
TGTGCCAGCAGTTACTTGGGACTCTCCCACAATGAGCAGTTCTTC,CASSYLGLSHNEQFF,.,few,TRBV6-2/TRBV6-3,TRBJ2-1
TGTGCCAGCAGTCTCTATAACACTGAAGCTTTCTTT,CASSLYNTEAFF,.,many,TRBV12-3/TRBV12-4,TRBJ1-1
TGCAGTGCTAGAGAGAGGACTAGCGGATACGAGCAGTACTTC,CSARERTSGYEQYF,TRBD2,many,TRBV20-1,TRBJ2-7
TGTGCCAGCAGTTCTACCTATGCCGGTTTAGAACACTTC,CASSSTYAGLEHF,.,many,TRBV27,TRBJ2-7
TGCGCCAGCAGCCAACAGGACAACGATCCCACAGGTACGCAGTATTTT,CASSQQDNDPTGTQYF,.,.,TRBV4-3,TRBJ2-3
TGTGCCTGGAGGACAGGAGTCTTCTCTGGAAACACCATATATTTT,CAWRTGVFSGNTIYF,.,.,TRBV30,TRBJ1-3
TGCAGTGCTTGGGGACTAGCGGGTAGAACCACAGATACGCGGTGTTTT,CSAWGLAGRTTDTRCF,TRBD2,.,TRBV20-1,TRBJ2-3
TGCAGTGCTAGAGAAACAGGAGATTATAGCACTCAGCCCCAGCATTTT,CSARETGDYSTQPQHF,.,.,TRBV20-1,TRBJ1-5
TGTGCCTGGAGTATAGTGGTTTCGGCCGGGGAGCTGTTTTTT,CAWSIVVSAGELFF,.,few,TRBV30,TRBJ2-2
TGTGCCAGTAGTCCCAGGGGTTTGGGGATCACCACTGAAGCTTTCTTT,CASSPRGLGITTEAFF,.,.,TRBV19,TRBJ1-1
TGTGCCAGCAGTGAATTCGGACAGACCGGAGCCAAAAACATTCAGTACTTC,CASSEFGQTGAKNIQYF,.,few,TRBV2,TRBJ2-4
TGCGCCAGCAGTCAATCGTGGCAGGAGGGGAAAACTGGGGCCAACGTCCTGACTTTC,CASSQSWQEGKTGANVLTF,.,many,TRBV23-1,TRBJ2-6
TGTGCCAGTAGGCTAGGATTCGGGCGGAGTGAAAAACTGTTTTTT,CASRLGFGRSEKLFF,.,many,TRBV19,TRBJ1-4
TGTGCCAGCAGTTTGGATGGGGGCGCTCAGTACACTGAAGCTTTCTTT,CASSLDGGAQYTEAFF,.,few,TRBV27,TRBJ1-1
TGTGCCAGCAGTATGGGACAGATGAACACTGAAGCTTTCTTT,CASSMGQMNTEAFF,TRBD1,many,TRBV12-3/TRBV12-4,TRBJ1-1
TGTGCCAGCAGCCCCATTGGGCAGTTCTTC,CASSPIGQFF,.,.,TRBV9,TRBJ2-1
TGTGCCCGCAGTGAAACCTTCCCCAACTATGGCTACACCTTC,CARSETFPNYGYTF,.,few,TRBV2,TRBJ1-2
TGTGCCAGCAGCTTGGTGAATCTGGGGGAGACCCAGTACTTC,CASSLVNLGETQYF,.,.,TRBV5-6,TRBJ2-5
TGCGCCAGCAGCCAAGTCATAGGACAGGGAACCTACGAGCAGTACTTC,CASSQVIGQGTYEQYF,TRBD1,.,TRBV4-3,TRBJ2-7
TGTGCCAGCAGCGTGGACAGGGCCTATGGCCACACCTTC,CASSVDRAYGHTF,TRBD1,.,TRBV25-1,TRBJ1-2
TGTGCCAGCAGGACAGTGAACACTGAAGCTTTCTTT,CASRTVNTEAFF,.,many,TRBV19,TRBJ1-1
TGTGCCAGCAGCACCCGGGACAGGGTCACTGGAGCTTTCTTT,CASSTRDRVTGAFF,TRBD1,.,TRBV27,TRBJ1-1
TGTGCCAGTAGTATCCCCGGGGATAGCAATCAGCCCCAGCATTTT,CASSIPGDSNQPQHF,.,.,TRBV19,TRBJ1-5
TGCGCCAGCAGCCCGACCGGGAGGATCCAAGAGCCCCAGTACTTC,CASSPTGRIQEPQYF,TRBD2,.,TRBV5-1,TRBJ2-5
TGTGCCAGCAGTATCTCTCTGGGGGAGACCCAGTACTTC,CASSISLGETQYF,.,few,TRBV6-2/TRBV6-3,TRBJ2-5
TGCAGTGCTAGACATCCCATTCTCGGACAGGGGGCAACTCAGCCCCAGCATTTT,CSARHPILGQGATQPQHF,TRBD1,.,TRBV20-1,TRBJ1-5
TGTGCCAGCAGACAAACAAAACCCGGTACTGAAGCTTTCTTT,CASRQTKPGTEAFF,.,.,TRBV6-2/TRBV6-3,TRBJ1-1
TGTGCTAGCAGCTTAGGACCTAGCGGGGGATTTGGAGATACGCAGTATTTT,CASSLGPSGGFGDTQYF,TRBD2,few,TRBV7-7,TRBJ2-3
TGTGCCAGCAGCGATACCGGGACCCCCTACGAGCAGTACTTC,CASSDTGTPYEQYF,.,few,TRBV7-9,TRBJ2-7
TGTGCCAGCACCCTACAAGGGAGCCGGGAGCTGTTTTTT,CASTLQGSRELFF,.,few,TRBV7-9,TRBJ2-2
TGTGCCAGCAGCCCGCGTCTGGGAAGCGGGGAGCTGTTTTTT,CASSPRLGSGELFF,.,many,TRBV14,TRBJ2-2